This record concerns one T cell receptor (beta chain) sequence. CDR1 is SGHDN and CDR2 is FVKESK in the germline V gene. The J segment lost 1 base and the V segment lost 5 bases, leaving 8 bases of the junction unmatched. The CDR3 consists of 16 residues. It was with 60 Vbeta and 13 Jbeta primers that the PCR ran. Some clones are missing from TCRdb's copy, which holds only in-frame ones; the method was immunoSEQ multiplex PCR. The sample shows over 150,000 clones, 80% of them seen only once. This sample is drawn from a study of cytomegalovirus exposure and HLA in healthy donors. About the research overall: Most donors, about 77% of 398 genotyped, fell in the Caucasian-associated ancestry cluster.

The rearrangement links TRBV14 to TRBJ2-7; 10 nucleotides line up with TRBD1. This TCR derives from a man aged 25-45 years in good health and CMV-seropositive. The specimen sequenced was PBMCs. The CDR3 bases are TGTGCCAGCAGCACCCTCCCGGGACAGGGGTCCTACGAGCAGTACTTC. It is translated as CASSTLPGQGSYEQYF.